This TCR beta chain emerged from a study of T cell repertoires in cytomegalovirus infection. Study details: Both a matching HLA type and CMV infection were indicated by public TCR beta signatures.

This clonotype was picked up one time. As yet, its antigen is unknown. CDR1 and CDR2 from the germline V gene are MNHEY and SVGAGI. V gave up 6 bases and J gave up 0 bases, with 6 bases separating them. There are 12 residues in the CDR3. Study results and caveats: Predominance within the ex vivo response was attributable to HLA-C-restricted CMV-specific TCR beta clonotypes.

Using its own MiXCR run on the reads, TCRdb lists one record per CDR3 protein. The sample lists over 300,000 distinct CDR3 sequences; roughly a sixth were seen once. The chain recombines TRBV6-5 with TRBJ2-7, with D unclear. The receptor comes from a human donor in good health (CMV status not recorded). Some clones in this sample may be carry-over from other donors' samples. The material sequenced was PBMCs. The chain's CDR3 is CASRADSYEQYF. Here the CDR3 DNA reads TGTGCCAGCAGGGCGGACTCCTACGAGCAGTACTTC.